The source of this T cell receptor beta chain is a study of T cell repertoires in cytomegalovirus infection. Study at large: Researchers turned to recently identified HLA-C-restricted CMV epitopes as well as well-studied HLA-B-restricted ones.

As to this clonotype: Its antigen is currently unknown.

Study observations and caveats: Dominant in the ex vivo response were TCR beta clonotypes restricted by HLA-C and specific for CMV.

TCRdb re-called the reads with MiXCR, one entry per CDR3 protein. In the table there are a few hundred thousand distinct CDR3 sequences, about 33% of which are singletons. The sequence was collected from a human donor in good health (CMV status not recorded). Some clones in this sample may be carry-over from other donors' samples. Sequences were derived from cultured PBMCs, sampled from culture after CMV antigen stimulation.

CDR3 in DNA: TGTGCCAGCAGTCCGGGACAGGGCTTTACTCAGCCCCAGCATTTT. The encoded protein is CASSPGQGFTQPQHF. V usage is TRBV6-6 and J usage is TRBJ1-5, with 9 bases that match TRBD1. Losses at the gene ends were 5 bases for V and 6 bases for J; bases not matched to a gene: 8. Germline assignment: CDR1 MNHNY and CDR2 SVGAGI (reference sequence). This CDR3 is 15 amino acids long.